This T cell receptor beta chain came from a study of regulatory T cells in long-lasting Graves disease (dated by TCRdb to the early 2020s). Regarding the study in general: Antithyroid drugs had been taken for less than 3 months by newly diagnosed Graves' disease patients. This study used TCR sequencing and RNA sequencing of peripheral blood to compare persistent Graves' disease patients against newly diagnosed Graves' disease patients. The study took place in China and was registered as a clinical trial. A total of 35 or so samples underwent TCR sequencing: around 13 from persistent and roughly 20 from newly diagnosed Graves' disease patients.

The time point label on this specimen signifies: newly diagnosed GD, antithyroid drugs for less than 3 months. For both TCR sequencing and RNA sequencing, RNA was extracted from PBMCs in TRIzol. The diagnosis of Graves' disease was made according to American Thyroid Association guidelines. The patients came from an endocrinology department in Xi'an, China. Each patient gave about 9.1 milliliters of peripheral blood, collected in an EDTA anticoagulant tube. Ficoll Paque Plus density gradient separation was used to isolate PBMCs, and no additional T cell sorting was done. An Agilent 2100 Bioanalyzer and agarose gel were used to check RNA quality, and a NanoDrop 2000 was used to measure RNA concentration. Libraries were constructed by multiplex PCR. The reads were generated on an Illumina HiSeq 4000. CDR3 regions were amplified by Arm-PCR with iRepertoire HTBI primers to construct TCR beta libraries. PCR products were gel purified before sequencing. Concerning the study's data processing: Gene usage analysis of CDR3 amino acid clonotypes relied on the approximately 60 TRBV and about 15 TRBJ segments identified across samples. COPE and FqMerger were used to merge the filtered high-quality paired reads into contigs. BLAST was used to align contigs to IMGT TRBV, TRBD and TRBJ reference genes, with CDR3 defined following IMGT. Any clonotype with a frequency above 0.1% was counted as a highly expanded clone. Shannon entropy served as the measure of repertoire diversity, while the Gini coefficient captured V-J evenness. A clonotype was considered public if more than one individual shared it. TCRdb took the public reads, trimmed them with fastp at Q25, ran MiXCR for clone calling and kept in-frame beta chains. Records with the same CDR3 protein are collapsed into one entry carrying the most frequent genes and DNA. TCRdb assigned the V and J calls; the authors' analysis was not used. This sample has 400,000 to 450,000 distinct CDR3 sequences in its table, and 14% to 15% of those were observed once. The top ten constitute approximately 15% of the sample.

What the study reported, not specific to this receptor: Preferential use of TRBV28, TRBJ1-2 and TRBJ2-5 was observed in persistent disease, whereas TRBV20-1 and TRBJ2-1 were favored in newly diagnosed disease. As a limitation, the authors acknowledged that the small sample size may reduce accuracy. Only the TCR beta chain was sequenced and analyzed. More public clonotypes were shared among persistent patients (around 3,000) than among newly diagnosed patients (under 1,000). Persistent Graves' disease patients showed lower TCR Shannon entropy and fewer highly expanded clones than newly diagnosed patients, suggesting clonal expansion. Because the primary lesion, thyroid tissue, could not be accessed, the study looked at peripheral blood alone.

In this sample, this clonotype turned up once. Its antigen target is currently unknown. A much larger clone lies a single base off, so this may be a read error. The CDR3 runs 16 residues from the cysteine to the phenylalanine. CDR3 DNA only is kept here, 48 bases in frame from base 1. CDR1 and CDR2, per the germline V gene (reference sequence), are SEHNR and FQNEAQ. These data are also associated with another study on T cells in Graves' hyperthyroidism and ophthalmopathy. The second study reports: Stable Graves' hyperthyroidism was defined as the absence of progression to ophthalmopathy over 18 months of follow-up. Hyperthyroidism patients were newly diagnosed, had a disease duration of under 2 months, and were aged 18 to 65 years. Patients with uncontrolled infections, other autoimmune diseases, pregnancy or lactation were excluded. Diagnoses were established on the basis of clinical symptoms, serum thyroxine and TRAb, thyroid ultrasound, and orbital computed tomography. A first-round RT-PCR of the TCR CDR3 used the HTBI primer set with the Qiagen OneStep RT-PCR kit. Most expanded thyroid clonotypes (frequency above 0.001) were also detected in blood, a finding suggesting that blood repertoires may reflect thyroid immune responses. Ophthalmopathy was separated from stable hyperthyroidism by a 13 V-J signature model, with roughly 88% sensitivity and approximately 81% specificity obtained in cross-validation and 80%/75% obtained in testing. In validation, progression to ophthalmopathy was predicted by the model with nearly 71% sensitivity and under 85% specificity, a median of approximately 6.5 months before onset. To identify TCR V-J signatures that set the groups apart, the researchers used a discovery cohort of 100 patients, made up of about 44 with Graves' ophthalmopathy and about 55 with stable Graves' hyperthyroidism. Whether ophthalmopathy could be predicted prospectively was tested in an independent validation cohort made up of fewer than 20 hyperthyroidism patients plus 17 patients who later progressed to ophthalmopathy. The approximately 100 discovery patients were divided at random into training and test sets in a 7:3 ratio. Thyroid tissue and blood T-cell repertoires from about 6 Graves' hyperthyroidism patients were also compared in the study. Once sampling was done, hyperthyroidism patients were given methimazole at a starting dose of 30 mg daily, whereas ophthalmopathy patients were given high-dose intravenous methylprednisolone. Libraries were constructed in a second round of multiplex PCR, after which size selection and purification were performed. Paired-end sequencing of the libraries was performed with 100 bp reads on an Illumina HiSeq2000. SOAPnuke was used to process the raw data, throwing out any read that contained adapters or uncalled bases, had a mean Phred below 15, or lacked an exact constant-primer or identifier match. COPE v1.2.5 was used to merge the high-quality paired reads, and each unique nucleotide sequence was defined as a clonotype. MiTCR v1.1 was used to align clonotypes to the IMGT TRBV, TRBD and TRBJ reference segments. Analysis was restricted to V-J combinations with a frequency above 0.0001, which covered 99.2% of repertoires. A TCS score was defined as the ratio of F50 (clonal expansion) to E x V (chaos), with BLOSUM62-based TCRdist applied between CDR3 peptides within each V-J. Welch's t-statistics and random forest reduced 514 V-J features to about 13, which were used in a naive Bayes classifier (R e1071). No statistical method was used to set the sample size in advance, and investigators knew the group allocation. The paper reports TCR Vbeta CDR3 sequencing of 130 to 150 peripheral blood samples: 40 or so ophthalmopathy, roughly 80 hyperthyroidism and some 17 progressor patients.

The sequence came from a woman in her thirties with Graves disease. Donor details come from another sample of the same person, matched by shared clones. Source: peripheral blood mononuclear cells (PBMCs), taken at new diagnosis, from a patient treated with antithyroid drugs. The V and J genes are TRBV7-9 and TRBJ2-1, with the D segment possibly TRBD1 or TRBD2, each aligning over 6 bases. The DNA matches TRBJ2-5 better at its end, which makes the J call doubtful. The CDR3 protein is CASSLEGGGNQETQYF. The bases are TGTGCCAGCAGCTTAGAGGGGGGCGGCAACCAAGAGACCCAGTACTTC.